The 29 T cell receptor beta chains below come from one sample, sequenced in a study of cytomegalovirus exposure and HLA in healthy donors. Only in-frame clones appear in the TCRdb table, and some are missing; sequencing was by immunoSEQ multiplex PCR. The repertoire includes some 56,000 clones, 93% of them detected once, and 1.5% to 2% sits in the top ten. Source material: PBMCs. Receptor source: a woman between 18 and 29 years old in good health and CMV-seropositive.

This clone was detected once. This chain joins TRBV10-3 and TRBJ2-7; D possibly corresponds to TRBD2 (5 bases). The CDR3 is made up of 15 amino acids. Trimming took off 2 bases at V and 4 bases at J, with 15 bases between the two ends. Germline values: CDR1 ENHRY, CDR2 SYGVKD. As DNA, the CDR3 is TGTGCCATCAGTGAGGAGGGTTCTGGGTCGTACGAGCAGTACTTC. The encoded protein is CAISEEGSGSYEQYF.

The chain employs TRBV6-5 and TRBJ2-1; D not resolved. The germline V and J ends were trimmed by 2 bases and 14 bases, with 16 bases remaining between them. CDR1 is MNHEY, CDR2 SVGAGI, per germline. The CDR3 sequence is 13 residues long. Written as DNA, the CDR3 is TGTGCCAGCAGTTACACGTCCGGGTCCCGGGAGTTCTTC. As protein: CASSYTSGSREFF.

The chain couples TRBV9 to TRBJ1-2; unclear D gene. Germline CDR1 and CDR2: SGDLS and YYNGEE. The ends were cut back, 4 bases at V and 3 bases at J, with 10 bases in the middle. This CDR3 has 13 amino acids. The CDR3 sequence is CASSPGGDYGYTF. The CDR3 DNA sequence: TGTGCCAGCAGCCCTGGAGGCGACTATGGCTACACCTTC.

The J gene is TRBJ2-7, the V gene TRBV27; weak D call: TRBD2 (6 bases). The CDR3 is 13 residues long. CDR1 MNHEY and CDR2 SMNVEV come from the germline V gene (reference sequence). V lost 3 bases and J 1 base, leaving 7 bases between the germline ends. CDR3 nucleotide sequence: TGTGCCAGCAGTTTTGGGGGGTCCTACGAGCAGTACTTC. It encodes CASSFGGSYEQYF.

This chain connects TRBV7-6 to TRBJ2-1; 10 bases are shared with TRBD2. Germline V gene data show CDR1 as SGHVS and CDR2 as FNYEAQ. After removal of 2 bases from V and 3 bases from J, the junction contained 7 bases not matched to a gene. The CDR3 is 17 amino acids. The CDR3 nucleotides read TGTGCCAGCAGCTTAACTTTAGCGGGGGGAGGCTACAATGAGCAGTTCTTC. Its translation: CASSLTLAGGGYNEQFF. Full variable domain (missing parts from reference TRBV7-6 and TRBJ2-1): GAGVSQSPRYKVTKRGQDVALRCDPISGHVSLYWYRQALGQGPEFLTYFNYEAQQDKSGLPNDRFSAERPEGSISTLTIQRTEQRDSAMYRCASSLTLAGGGYNEQFFGPGTRLTVL.

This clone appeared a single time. The CDR3 loop is CASSTSGLLGYEQYF. CDR3 in DNA: TGTGCCAGTAGTACTTCGGGACTTTTGGGCTACGAGCAGTACTTC. This chain connects TRBV19 to TRBJ2-7, with D perhaps matching TRBD2 (6 bases). The length of the CDR3 is 15 residues. Trimming shortened V by 4 bases and J by 3 bases, and 16 bases separated the two germline ends. Germline CDR1 and CDR2: LNHDA and SQIVND (reference sequence).

CDR3 DNA sequence: TGTGCCAGCAGCAAAGGTCAGTCAGGCGAATTACAAGAGACCCAGTACTTC. Its protein product is CASSKGQSGELQETQYF. J is TRBJ2-5 and V is TRBV21-1; the table's D gene call, TRBD1, was not cross checked with the DNA. TRBV21-1 is noted as a pseudogene. The CDR3 consists of 17 residues.

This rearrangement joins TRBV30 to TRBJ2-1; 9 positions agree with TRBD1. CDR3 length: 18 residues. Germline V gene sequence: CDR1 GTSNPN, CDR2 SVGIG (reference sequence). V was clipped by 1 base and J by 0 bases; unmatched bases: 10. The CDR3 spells CAWSGSRLQGASYNEQFF. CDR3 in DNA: TGTGCCTGGAGTGGGAGCAGATTACAGGGGGCCTCCTACAATGAGCAGTTCTTC.

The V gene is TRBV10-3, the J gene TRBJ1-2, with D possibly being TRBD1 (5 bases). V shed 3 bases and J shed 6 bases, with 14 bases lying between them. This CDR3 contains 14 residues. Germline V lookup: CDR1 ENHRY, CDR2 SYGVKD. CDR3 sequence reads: CAISEQVLIDGYTF. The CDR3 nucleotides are TGTGCCATCAGTGAACAGGTCCTAATCGATGGCTACACCTTC.

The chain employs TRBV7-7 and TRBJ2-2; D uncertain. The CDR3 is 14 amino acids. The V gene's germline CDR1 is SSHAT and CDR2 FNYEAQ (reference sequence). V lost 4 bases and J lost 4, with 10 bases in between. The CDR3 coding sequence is TGTGCCAGCAGCTACCTCCCGGGCACCGGGGAGCTGTTTTTT. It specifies CASSYLPGTGELFF. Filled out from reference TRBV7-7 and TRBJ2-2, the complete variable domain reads GAGVSQSPRYKVTKRGQDVTLRCDPISSHATLYWYQQALGQGPEFLTYFNYEAQPDKSGLPSDRFSAERPEGSISTLTIQRTEQRDSAMYRCASSYLPGTGELFFGEGSRLTVL.

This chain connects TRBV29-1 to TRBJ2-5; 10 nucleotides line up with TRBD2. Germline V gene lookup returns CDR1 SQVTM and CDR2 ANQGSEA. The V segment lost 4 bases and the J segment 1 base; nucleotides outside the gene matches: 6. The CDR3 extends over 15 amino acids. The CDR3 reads CSVVPSGGPQETQYF. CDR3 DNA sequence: TGCAGCGTTGTCCCTAGCGGGGGCCCCCAAGAGACCCAGTACTTC.

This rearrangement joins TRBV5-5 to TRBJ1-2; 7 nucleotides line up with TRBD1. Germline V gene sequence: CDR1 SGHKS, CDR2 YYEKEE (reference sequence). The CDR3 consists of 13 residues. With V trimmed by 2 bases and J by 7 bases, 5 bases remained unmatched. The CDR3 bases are TGTGCCAGCAGCTTAACAGGGGCGGGTGGCTACACCTTC. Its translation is CASSLTGAGGYTF.

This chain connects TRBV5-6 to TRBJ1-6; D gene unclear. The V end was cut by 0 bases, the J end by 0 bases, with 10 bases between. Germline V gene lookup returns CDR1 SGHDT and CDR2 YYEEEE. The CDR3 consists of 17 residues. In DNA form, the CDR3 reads TGTGCCAGCAGCTTGGTTGGCTGGAGCTCCTATAATTCACCCCTCCACTTT. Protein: CASSLVGWSSYNSPLHF. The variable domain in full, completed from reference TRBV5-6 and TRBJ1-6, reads DAGVTQSPTHLIKTRGQQVTLRCSPKSGHDTVSWYQQALGQGPQFIFQYYEEEERQRGNFPDRFSGHQFPNYSSELNVNALLLGDSALYLCASSLVGWSSYNSPLHFGNGTRLTVT.

CDR3 sequence: CASSLDRADEQYF. The CDR3 DNA reads as TGCGCCAGCAGCTTGGACAGGGCCGACGAGCAGTACTTC. This chain links TRBV5-1 with TRBJ2-7, with a tentative D call TRBD1 (6 bases). The V and J ends lost 0 bases and 5 bases respectively, with 9 bases between them. The CDR3 sequence is 13 residues long. Per the germline V gene, CDR1 is SGHRS and CDR2 is YFSETQ.

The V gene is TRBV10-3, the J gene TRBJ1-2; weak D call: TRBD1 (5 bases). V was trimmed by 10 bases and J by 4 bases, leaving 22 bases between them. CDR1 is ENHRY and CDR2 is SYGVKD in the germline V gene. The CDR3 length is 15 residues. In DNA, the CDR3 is TGTGCCACCTCGAGTCAGCAGGGATTCCTCTATGGCTACACCTTC. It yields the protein CATSSQQGFLYGYTF.

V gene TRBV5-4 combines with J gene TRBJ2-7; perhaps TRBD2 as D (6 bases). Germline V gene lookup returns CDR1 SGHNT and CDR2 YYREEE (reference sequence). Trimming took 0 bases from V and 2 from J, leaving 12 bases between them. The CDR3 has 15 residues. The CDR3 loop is CASSLAGGSTYEQYF. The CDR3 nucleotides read TGTGCCAGCAGCTTGGCCGGGGGATCGACCTACGAGCAGTACTTC.

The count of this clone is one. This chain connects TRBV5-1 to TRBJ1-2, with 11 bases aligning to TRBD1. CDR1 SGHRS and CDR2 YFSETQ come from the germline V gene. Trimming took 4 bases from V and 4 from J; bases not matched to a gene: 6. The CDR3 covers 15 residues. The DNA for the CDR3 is TGCGCCAGCAGCAGCGGACAGGGGGCCCTCTATGGCTACACCTTC. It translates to CASSSGQGALYGYTF.

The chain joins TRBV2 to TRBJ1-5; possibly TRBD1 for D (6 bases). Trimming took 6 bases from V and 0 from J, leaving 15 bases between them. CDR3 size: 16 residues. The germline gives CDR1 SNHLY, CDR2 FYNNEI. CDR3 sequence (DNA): TGTGCCAGCAGACCGAGGACAGACAATAGCAATCAGCCCCAGCATTTT. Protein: CASRPRTDNSNQPQHF.

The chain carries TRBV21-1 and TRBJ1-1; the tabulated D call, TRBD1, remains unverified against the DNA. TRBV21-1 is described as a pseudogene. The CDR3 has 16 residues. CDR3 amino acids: CASSNPPDRGESEAFF. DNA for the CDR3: TGTGCCAGCAGCAACCCCCCCGACAGGGGGGAGTCTGAAGCTTTCTTT.

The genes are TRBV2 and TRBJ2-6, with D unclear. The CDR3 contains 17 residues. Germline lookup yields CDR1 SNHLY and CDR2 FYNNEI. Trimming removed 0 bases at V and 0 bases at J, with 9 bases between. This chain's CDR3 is CASSEASSASGANVLTF. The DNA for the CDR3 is TGTGCCAGCAGTGAAGCGTCCAGCGCCTCTGGGGCCAACGTCCTGACTTTC.

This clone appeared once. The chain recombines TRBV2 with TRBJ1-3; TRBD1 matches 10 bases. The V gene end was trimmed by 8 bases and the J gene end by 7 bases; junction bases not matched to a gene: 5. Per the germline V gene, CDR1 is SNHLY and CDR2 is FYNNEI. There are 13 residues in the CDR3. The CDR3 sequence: CASEDRGWNTIYF. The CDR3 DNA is TGTGCCAGCGAGGACAGGGGGTGGAACACCATATATTTT.

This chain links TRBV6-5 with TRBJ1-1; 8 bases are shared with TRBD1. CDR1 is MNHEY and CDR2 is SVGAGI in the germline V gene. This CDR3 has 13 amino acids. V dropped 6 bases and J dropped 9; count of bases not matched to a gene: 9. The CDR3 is CASSPTGGSKAFF. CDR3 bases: TGTGCCAGCAGCCCTACAGGGGGATCTAAAGCTTTCTTT.

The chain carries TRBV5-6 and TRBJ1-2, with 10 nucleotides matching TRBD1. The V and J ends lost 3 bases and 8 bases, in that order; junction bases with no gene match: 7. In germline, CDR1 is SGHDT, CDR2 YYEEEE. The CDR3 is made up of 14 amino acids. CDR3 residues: CASSWGDRGRGYTF. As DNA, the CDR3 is TGTGCCAGCAGCTGGGGGGACAGGGGTCGAGGCTACACCTTC.

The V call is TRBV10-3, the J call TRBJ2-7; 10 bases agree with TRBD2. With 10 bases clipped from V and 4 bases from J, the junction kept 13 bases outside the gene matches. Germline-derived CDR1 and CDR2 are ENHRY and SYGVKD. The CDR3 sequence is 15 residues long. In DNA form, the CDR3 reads TGTGCCAGGACCTTAGCGGGGGGAGATCTTTACGAGCAGTACTTC. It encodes CARTLAGGDLYEQYF.

The CDR3 sequence: CASRPFLTLAGVTDTQYF. Written as DNA, the CDR3 is TGTGCCAGCAGGCCTTTTTTGACCCTAGCGGGGGTCACAGATACGCAGTATTTT. The chain uses TRBV11-2 and TRBJ2-3, with 10 bases matching TRBD2. Unmatched junction bases numbered 14, after V lost 6 bases and J lost 2 bases. Germline V gives CDR1 SGHAT, CDR2 FQNNGV. The CDR3 loop spans 18 amino acids.

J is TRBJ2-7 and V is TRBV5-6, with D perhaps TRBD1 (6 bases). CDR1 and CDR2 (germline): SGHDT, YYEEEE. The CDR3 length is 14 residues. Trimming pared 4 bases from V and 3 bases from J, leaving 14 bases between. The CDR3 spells CASSHGARGYEQYF. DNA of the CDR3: TGTGCCAGCAGCCATGGGGCCAGGGGCTACGAGCAGTACTTC. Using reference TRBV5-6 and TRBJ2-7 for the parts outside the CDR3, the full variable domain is DAGVTQSPTHLIKTRGQQVTLRCSPKSGHDTVSWYQQALGQGPQFIFQYYEEEERQRGNFPDRFSGHQFPNYSSELNVNALLLGDSALYLCASSHGARGYEQYFGPGTRLTVT.

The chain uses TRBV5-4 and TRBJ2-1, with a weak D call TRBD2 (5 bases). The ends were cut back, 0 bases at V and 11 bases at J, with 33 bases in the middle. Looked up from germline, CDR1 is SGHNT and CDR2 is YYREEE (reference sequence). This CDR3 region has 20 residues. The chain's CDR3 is CASSLVRADPQTTVVWKQFF. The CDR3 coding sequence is TGTGCCAGCAGCTTGGTACGGGCAGACCCGCAGACTACTGTCGTCTGGAAGCAGTTCTTC.

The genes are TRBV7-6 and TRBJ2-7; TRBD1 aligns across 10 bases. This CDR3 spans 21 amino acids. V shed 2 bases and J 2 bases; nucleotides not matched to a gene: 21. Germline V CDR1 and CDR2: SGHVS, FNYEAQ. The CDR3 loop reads CASSLTPGLSNRGTGAYEQYF. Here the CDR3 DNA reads TGTGCCAGCAGCTTAACCCCCGGCCTATCTAACAGGGGGACAGGGGCCTACGAGCAGTACTTC. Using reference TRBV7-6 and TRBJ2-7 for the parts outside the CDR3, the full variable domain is GAGVSQSPRYKVTKRGQDVALRCDPISGHVSLYWYRQALGQGPEFLTYFNYEAQQDKSGLPNDRFSAERPEGSISTLTIQRTEQRDSAMYRCASSLTPGLSNRGTGAYEQYFGPGTRLTVT.

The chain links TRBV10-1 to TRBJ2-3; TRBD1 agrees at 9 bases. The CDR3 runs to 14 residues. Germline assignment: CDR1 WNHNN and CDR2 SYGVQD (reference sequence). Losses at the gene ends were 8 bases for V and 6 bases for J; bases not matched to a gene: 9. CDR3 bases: TGCGCCAGCTCCGACAGGGGGATAGCGGATACGCAGTATTTT. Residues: CASSDRGIADTQYF.